These 13 T cell receptor beta chains were all obtained from the same sample, sequenced in a study of blood T cells in healthy people across ages. The authors ran a second PCR of about 6 to 11 cycles using a sample-barcoded 5' primer and a J-beta primer mix. A single record per CDR3 protein comes from TCRdb applying MiXCR to the 5' RACE reads. Here the sample spans 2 million or so distinct CDR3 sequences, around half being singletons. The sequenced material came from blood. Receptor source: a woman aged 35 to 49 in good health.

This clonotype occurred a few times. This chain links TRBV5-1 with TRBJ2-5; D is possibly TRBD1 or TRBD2 (5 bases each). Germline-derived CDR1 and CDR2 are SGHRS and YFSETQ. There are 15 residues in the CDR3. V lost 0 bases and J 10 bases, leaving 19 bases between the germline ends. The CDR3 DNA is TGCGCCAGCAGCTTGGTAAGAGGGACCAAGAGAATCCAGTACTTC. This gives the protein CASSLVRGTKRIQYF.

The V gene is TRBV20-1, the J gene TRBJ1-6; perhaps TRBD1 as D (6 bases). From germline, CDR1 is DFQATT and CDR2 SNEGSKA (reference sequence). Deletions cut 2 bases from V and 3 bases from J, with 17 bases between. This CDR3 region has 17 residues. The CDR3 protein is CSARLGEGEYYNSPLHF. For the CDR3, the DNA is TGCAGTGCTAGACTGGGGGAGGGGGAGTACTATAATTCACCCCTCCACTTT.

This chain connects TRBV4-1 to TRBJ2-5, with D possibly being TRBD1 or TRBD2 (5 bases each). Trimming removed 0 bases from V and 5 bases from J, with 13 bases in between. Germline V gives CDR1 MGHRA, CDR2 YSYEKL. The CDR3 sequence is 15 residues long. CDR3 in DNA: TGCGCCAGCAGCCAAGAGAACGAGGGACGGGAGACCCAGTACTTC. It is translated as CASSQENEGRETQYF.

The chain has TRBV5-1 and TRBJ2-2, with D unclear. CDR3 length equals 15 residues. Germline assignment: CDR1 SGHRS and CDR2 YFSETQ. Trimming shortened V by 0 bases and J by 3 bases, and 9 bases separated the two germline ends. The CDR3 spells CASSLEVPHTGELFF. CDR3 in DNA: TGCGCCAGCAGCTTGGAGGTTCCGCACACCGGGGAGCTGTTTTTT.

The J gene is TRBJ2-2, the V gene TRBV7-9; possible D gene TRBD1, 5 bases. Germline CDR1 is SEHNR and CDR2 is FQNEAQ (reference sequence). The CDR3 extends over 15 amino acids. V was trimmed by 9 bases and J by 3 bases, leaving 17 bases between them. The CDR3, as DNA: TGTGCCAGGATGAGTGGGCAGGGCGACACCGGGGAGCTGTTTTTT. Residues: CARMSGQGDTGELFF.

V is TRBV20-1 and J is TRBJ2-1, with D tentatively TRBD1 or TRBD2 (5 bases each). The CDR3 is made up of 15 amino acids. Germline CDR1 reads DFQATT; CDR2 reads SNEGSKA (reference sequence). The ends were cut back, 1 base at V and 2 bases at J, with 12 bases in the middle. The DNA of the CDR3 is TGCAGTGCTAGAGGCCCGAGGGGCGCCTACAATGAGCAGTTCTTC. Translating it yields CSARGPRGAYNEQFF.

This clonotype has a single count. The chain joins TRBV12-5 to TRBJ2-1; D might be TRBD1 (8 bases). V lost 2 bases to trimming and J lost 9 bases, with 11 bases between them. The CDR3 spans 13 residues. Germline V gene sequence: CDR1 LGHNT, CDR2 FRNRAP. CDR3 in amino acids: CASGLTGGAEQFF. The CDR3 region has the DNA TGTGCTAGTGGTTTGACAGGGGGGGCTGAGCAGTTCTTC. Complete variable domain (other parts from reference TRBV12-5 and TRBJ2-1): DARVTQTPRHKVTEMGQEVTMRCQPILGHNTVFWYRQTMMQGLELLAYFRNRAPLDDSGMPKDRFSAEMPDATLATLKIQPSEPRDSAVYFCASGLTGGAEQFFGPGTRLTVL.

The rearrangement links TRBV18 to TRBJ2-3, with D unclear. Per germline, CDR1 KGHSH and CDR2 LQKENI. Trimming took 6 bases from V and 2 from J, leaving 15 bases between them. The CDR3 sequence is 15 residues long. The CDR3 region has the DNA TGTGCCAGCTCCGTTGACTCCCTTACCACAGATACGCAGTATTTT. It specifies CASSVDSLTTDTQYF.

This rearrangement joins TRBV29-1 to TRBJ1-4; 7 bases match TRBD1. The CDR3 runs to 13 residues. V shed 5 bases, J shed 7 bases, and the junction held 7 bases outside the gene matches. The germline CDR1 and CDR2 sequences are SQVTM and ANQGSEA. DNA for the CDR3: TGCAGCGTTCGACAGGGACTTGTTGAAAAACTGTTTTTT. Translation: CSVRQGLVEKLFF.

This clonotype was seen a few times. V is TRBV20-1 and J is TRBJ2-1; tentative D call: TRBD2 (6 bases). The germline gives CDR1 DFQATT, CDR2 SNEGSKA (reference sequence). The CDR3 is made up of 15 amino acids. Trimming took off 5 bases at V and 6 bases at J, with 20 bases between the two ends. The CDR3 reads CSAGRGRGAGNEQFF. CDR3 bases: TGCAGTGCTGGGCGAGGGCGGGGAGCTGGCAATGAGCAGTTCTTC.

J is TRBJ2-2 and V is TRBV12-3 or TRBV12-4; the match to TRBD2 covers 7 bases. J was trimmed by 2 bases and V by 7 bases; bases with no gene match: 16. There are 18 residues in the CDR3. The CDR3 here is CASTSEGTSGTNTGELFF. The CDR3 DNA reads TGTGCCAGCACGTCGGAGGGTACCAGCGGGACTAACACCGGGGAGCTGTTTTTT.

The V call is TRBV6-2 or TRBV6-3, the J call TRBJ1-2; D is uncertain. The V end was cut by 0 bases, the J end by 6 bases, with 5 bases between. Germline V CDR1 and CDR2: MNHEY, SVGEGT. The CDR3 runs 12 residues. This CDR3 reads CASSYSSHGYTF. The CDR3 bases are TGTGCCAGCAGTTACTCGTCTCATGGCTACACCTTC.

This clonotype has a handful of counts. A much larger clone lies a single base off, so this may be a read error. The rearrangement links TRBV6-2 or TRBV6-3 to TRBJ1-2; a possible D gene is TRBD1 (5 bases). CDR1 is MNHEY and CDR2 is SVGEGT in the germline V gene. The CDR3 loop spans 14 amino acids. V was cut by 2 bases and J by 7 bases, with 14 bases left in between. The CDR3 DNA sequence: TGTGCCAGCAGTTACGGTCAGGGAAGAATTGGCTACACCTTC. Protein product: CASSYGQGRIGYTF.